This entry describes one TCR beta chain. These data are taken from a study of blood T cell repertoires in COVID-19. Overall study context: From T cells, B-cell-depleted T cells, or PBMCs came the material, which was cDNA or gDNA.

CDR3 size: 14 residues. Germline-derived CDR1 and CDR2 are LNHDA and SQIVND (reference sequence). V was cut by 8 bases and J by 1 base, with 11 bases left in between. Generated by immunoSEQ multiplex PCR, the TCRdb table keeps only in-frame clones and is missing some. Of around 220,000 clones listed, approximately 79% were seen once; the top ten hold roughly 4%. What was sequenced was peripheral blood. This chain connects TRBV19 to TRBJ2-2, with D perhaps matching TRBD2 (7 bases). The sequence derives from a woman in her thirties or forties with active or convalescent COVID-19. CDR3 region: CASSGGLNTGELFF. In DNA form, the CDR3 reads TGTGCCAGTTCCGGGGGGCTGAACACCGGGGAGCTGTTTTTT.